These 22 T cell receptor beta chains came from one sample sequenced in a study of blood T cell repertoires in COVID-19. The repertoire was sequenced with immunoSEQ multiplex PCR; TCRdb's copy has only in-frame clones and lacks some. The sample has some 60,000 clones; approximately 91% are singletons. Source material: peripheral blood. All receptors derive from a human donor in a cohort sampled during active COVID-19.

V is TRBV25-1 and J is TRBJ2-4, with TRBD1 matching 8 bases. This CDR3 is built from 15 residues. Germline CDR1 reads MGHDK; CDR2 reads SYGVNS. V trimming: 6 bases; J trimming: 0 bases; junction bases outside the gene matches: 4. The CDR3 DNA reads as TGTGCCAGCAGAGCGACAGGGGAAGCCAAAAACATTCAGTACTTC. It yields the protein CASRATGEAKNIQYF.

The chain employs TRBV10-3 and TRBJ1-1; TRBD1 matches at 9 bases. Germline V gene data show CDR1 as ENHRY and CDR2 as SYGVKD. With 8 bases clipped from V and 3 bases from J, the junction kept 4 bases outside the gene matches. The CDR3 has 13 amino acids. CDR3 nucleotide sequence: TGTGCCATCGGACAGGGGAGGGACACTGAAGCTTTCTTT. It yields the protein CAIGQGRDTEAFF.

The chain has TRBV7-9 and TRBJ1-6; D not resolved. The CDR3 runs 13 residues. Germline-derived CDR1 and CDR2 are SEHNR and FQNEAQ (reference sequence). V shed 10 bases and J shed 9 bases, with 16 bases lying between them. CDR3 loop: CATDGVQVSPLHF. Written as DNA, the CDR3 is TGTGCCACTGACGGGGTACAAGTTTCACCCCTCCACTTT.

The chain couples TRBV29-1 to TRBJ2-3; TRBD1 aligns across 12 bases. The trim removed 4 bases at V and 3 bases at J, leaving 11 bases unmatched. The CDR3 covers 17 residues. Germline lookup yields CDR1 SQVTM and CDR2 ANQGSEA. The CDR3 loop reads CSVGSGGQGARTDTQYF. In nucleotides, the CDR3 is TGCAGCGTTGGATCCGGGGGACAGGGGGCGCGGACAGATACGCAGTATTTT.

The V and J genes are TRBV5-6 and TRBJ2-5; 9 nucleotides agree with TRBD1. V lost 5 bases and J lost 5; bases outside the gene matches: 7. CDR3 length equals 14 residues. Per germline, CDR1 SGHDT and CDR2 YYEEEE. The CDR3 coding sequence is TGTGCCAGCAGTTATACAGGGGGCCGGGAGACCCAGTACTTC. Its protein product is CASSYTGGRETQYF.

The chain couples TRBV25-1 to TRBJ2-2; D ambiguous. The CDR3 sequence is 13 residues long. Germline V lookup: CDR1 MGHDK, CDR2 SYGVNS. V lost 8 bases, J lost 4 bases, and 11 bases lay in between. The CDR3 loop reads CASSLLSTGELFF. In DNA form, the CDR3 reads TGTGCCAGCTCCCTTTTGTCCACCGGGGAGCTGTTTTTT. The variable domain in full, with the rest retrieved from reference TRBV25-1 and TRBJ2-2, is EADIYQTPRYLVIGTGKKITLECSQTMGHDKMYWYQQDPGMELHLIHYSYGVNSTEKGDLSSESTVSRIRTEHFPLTLESARPSHTSQYLCASSLLSTGELFFGEGSRLTVL.

V and J are TRBV5-1 and TRBJ2-7, with 8 bases fitting TRBD2. The J segment lost 6 bases and the V segment lost 0 bases, leaving 5 bases of the junction unmatched. The CDR3 totals 14 residues. CDR1 is SGHRS, CDR2 YFSETQ, per germline. CDR3 sequence: CASSLVGRAGEQYF. CDR3 nucleotides: TGCGCCAGCAGCTTGGTCGGGAGGGCTGGCGAGCAGTACTTC.

The chain joins TRBV7-8 to TRBJ2-2; TRBD1 agrees at 9 bases. Losses at the gene ends were 3 bases for V and 6 bases for J; bases not matched to a gene: 2. The CDR3 totals 14 residues. Germline CDR1 reads SGHVS; CDR2 reads FQNEAQ. The CDR3 protein is CASSLYRGPGELFF. The CDR3 DNA reads TGTGCCAGCAGCTTGTACAGGGGGCCCGGGGAGCTGTTTTTT.

The CDR3 spells CASSQNSGLQNEQFF. The CDR3 DNA reads as TGTGCCAGCAGCCAAAACAGCGGGCTCCAAAATGAGCAGTTCTTC. The V call is TRBV13, the J call TRBJ2-1, with D perhaps matching TRBD2 (6 bases). V was cut by 5 bases and J by 7 bases, with 18 bases left in between. Germline V gives CDR1 PRHDT, CDR2 FYEKMQ (reference sequence). The CDR3 consists of 15 residues. Combining the CDR3 with reference TRBV13 and TRBJ2-1 gives the whole variable domain AAGVIQSPRHLIKEKRETATLKCYPIPRHDTVYWYQQGPGQDPQFLISFYEKMQSDKGSIPDRFSAQQFSDYHSELNMSSLELGDSALYFCASSQNSGLQNEQFFGPGTRLTVL.

This clone was detected only once. The V gene is TRBV7-8, the J gene TRBJ2-5, with D possibly matching TRBD2 (5 bases). This CDR3 contains 14 residues. Trimming removed 1 base at V and 2 bases at J, with 8 bases between. Germline V gene lookup returns CDR1 SGHVS and CDR2 FQNEAQ. CDR3 DNA: TGTGCCAGCAGCTTAGGAGGGAAGCAAGAGACCCAGTACTTC. Residues: CASSLGGKQETQYF.

This clone appeared once. V is TRBV9 and J is TRBJ2-2, with TRBD1 identical over 9 bases. The CDR3 is made up of 16 amino acids. Germline CDR1 and CDR2: SGDLS and YYNGEE. J was trimmed by 7 bases and V by 0 bases; bases with no gene match: 7. CDR3 sequence reads: CASSVEGGQGIGELFF. In nucleotides, the CDR3 is TGTGCCAGCAGCGTAGAGGGGGGACAGGGAATCGGGGAGCTGTTTTTT.

V and J are TRBV29-1 and TRBJ1-2, with a possible D match to TRBD1 (5 bases). CDR1 and CDR2 from the germline V gene are SQVTM and ANQGSEA. V lost 4 bases and J 8 bases, leaving 11 bases between the germline ends. The CDR3 has 11 residues. The chain's CDR3 is CSVAQGAGYTF. In DNA form, the CDR3 reads TGCAGCGTTGCCCAGGGCGCAGGCTACACCTTC.

This chain uses TRBV11-1 with TRBJ2-1, with 7 bases matching TRBD1. The CDR3 totals 15 residues. V dropped 1 base and J dropped 2; count of bases not matched to a gene: 2. Germline CDR1 reads SGHAT; CDR2 reads FQDESV (reference sequence). The CDR3 spells CASSLVGQPYNEQFF. CDR3 sequence (DNA): TGTGCCAGCAGCTTAGTGGGACAGCCCTACAATGAGCAGTTCTTC.

This clone was counted once. Germline and junction disagree at one end, which may indicate a read error. The chain links TRBV27 to TRBJ1-5, with a possible D match to TRBD1 (6 bases). In germline, CDR1 is MNHEY, CDR2 SMNVEV (reference sequence). The CDR3 covers 10 residues. The CDR3 DNA reads as TGTGCCAGCAGGCCACAGGGTATGGATTTT. This translates into CASRPQGMDF.

The genes are TRBV2 and TRBJ2-1, with 10 bases matching TRBD2. The V gene end was trimmed by 5 bases and the J gene end by 6 bases; junction bases not matched to a gene: 10. CDR3 size: 16 residues. Germline V CDR1 and CDR2: SNHLY, FYNNEI. The CDR3 DNA is TGTGCCAGCAGTCCGTTTGGAGCGGGAGGGGGCAATGAGCAGTTCTTC. It yields the protein CASSPFGAGGGNEQFF.

This clone was recorded only once. V gene TRBV28 combines with J gene TRBJ1-2, with D possibly matching TRBD1 (6 bases). The CDR3 is 15 residues long. Trimming took 6 bases from V and 3 from J, leaving 17 bases between them. The germline gives CDR1 MDHEN, CDR2 SYDVKM. CDR3 DNA: TGTGCCAGCAGGGAACAGGGTTCCCTCTACTATGGCTACACCTTC. Translating it yields CASREQGSLYYGYTF.

The genes are TRBV6-2 or TRBV6-3 and TRBJ2-3, with TRBD1 matching over 7 bases. The germline V gene has CDR1 MNHEY and CDR2 SVGEGT. With 3 bases clipped from V and 15 bases from J, the junction kept 12 bases outside the gene matches. There are 13 residues in the CDR3. In nucleotides, the CDR3 is TGTGCCAGCAGTTATCAAGACAGGGAAGTATCTTATTTT. It codes for CASSYQDREVSYF.

V is TRBV4-1 and J is TRBJ2-5; TRBD2 matches at 7 bases. With V trimmed by 1 base and J by 2 bases, 4 bases remained unmatched. Germline values: CDR1 MGHRA, CDR2 YSYEKL. The CDR3 loop spans 15 amino acids. The CDR3 bases are TGCGCCAGCAGCCAAGTGGGGGGGTTGCAAGAGACCCAGTACTTC. Translating it yields CASSQVGGLQETQYF.

The chain is built from TRBV3-1 (or the pseudogene TRBV3-2) and TRBJ2-7; no clear D gene. Trimming pared 0 bases from V and 3 bases from J, leaving 12 bases between. Germline-derived CDR1 and CDR2 are LGHDT and YNNKEL (reference sequence). The CDR3 has 15 amino acids. CDR3 DNA sequence: TGTGCCAGCAGCCAAGATTTGGGCAGGATCTACGAGCAGTACTTC. Its translation is CASSQDLGRIYEQYF.

The V and J genes are TRBV6-6 and TRBJ1-2; D is unresolved. This CDR3 region has 14 residues. Germline CDR1 is MNHNY and CDR2 is SVGAGI (reference sequence). The V gene lost 6 bases and the J gene lost 6 bases, with 17 bases spanning the gap. The CDR3 sequence is CASSSSRDLNGYTF. As DNA, the CDR3 is TGTGCCAGCAGCTCCTCGAGGGATTTGAATGGCTACACCTTC.

Here the CDR3 DNA reads TGCAGCGTTGTAGCGGGAGCCGGGGGGGAGACCCAGTACTTC. Protein product: CSVVAGAGGETQYF. The chain combines TRBV29-1 with TRBJ2-5, with 9 bases fitting TRBD2. In germline, CDR1 is SQVTM, CDR2 ANQGSEA. Trimming removed 4 bases from V and 5 bases from J; junction bases left unmatched: 8. There are 14 residues in the CDR3.

V gene TRBV27 combines with J gene TRBJ2-2; D perhaps matches TRBD1 (5 bases). Deletions cut 3 bases from V and 6 bases from J, with 14 bases between. This CDR3 is built from 15 residues. Germline V gives CDR1 MNHEY, CDR2 SMNVEV (reference sequence). The CDR3 region is CASSFGQGLAGELFF. The CDR3 DNA reads TGTGCCAGCAGTTTTGGGCAGGGTCTCGCCGGGGAGCTGTTTTTT.